This TCR beta chain is drawn from a study of shared clonotypes between healthy human individuals. Sequenced by immunoSEQ multiplex PCR; TCRdb stores in-frame clones only, minus some. This table holds more than 900,000 clones, 70% to 80% found once. Germline V gives CDR1 SGHTA, CDR2 FQGTGA. V dropped 1 base and J dropped 3 bases, with 21 bases sitting between them. This CDR3 has 18 residues. This clonotype was sampled from a man aged 18 to 29 in good health. Some clones in this sample may be carry-over from other donors' samples. The rearrangement links TRBV7-3 to TRBJ1-2; D possibly corresponds to TRBD1 (5 bases). Sequencing was performed on memory CD4+ T cells from PBMCs. Described subset: CD45RA-negative fraction. The CDR3 region is CASSLRGQGPGRDYGYTF. DNA of the CDR3: TGTGCCAGCAGCTTAAGAGGGCAGGGCCCTGGTCGTGACTATGGCTACACCTTC. Filled out from reference TRBV7-3 and TRBJ1-2, the complete variable domain reads GAGVSQTPSNKVTEKGKYVELRCDPISGHTALYWYRQSLGQGPEFLIYFQGTGAADDSGLPNDRFFAVRPEGSVSTLKIQRTERGDSAVYLCASSLRGQGPGRDYGYTFGSGTRLTVV.